A selection of T cell receptor beta chains follows, all from one sample in a study of T cells after yellow fever vaccination. One entry per CDR3 protein, called by TCRdb with MiXCR from the 5' RACE reads. The sample includes about 160,000 distinct CDR3 sequences, around 7% of them seen just once. The sequencing here drew on CD4+ T cells sorted from PBMCs, taken about 5 days after the first yellow fever vaccination. These receptor sequences come from a man aged 18 to 35 who received the YFV17D yellow fever vaccine. CDR3s include the opening cysteine and the closing phenylalanine or tryptophan. Each record gives: clone size, D gene, V gene, J gene, CDR3 DNA, CDR3 protein. The D gene is left open where the match is weak. Part of the rows lack a size; the others show once, few, many or a class for expanded clones.

clone size: many; D gene: -; V gene: TRBV20-1; J gene: TRBJ1-2; CDR3 DNA: TGCAGTGCTAGAGATGGGACATCGGGTGGCTACACCTTC; CDR3 protein: CSARDGTSGGYTF
clone size: -; D gene: TRBD2; V gene: TRBV24-1; J gene: TRBJ2-5; CDR3 DNA: TGTGCCACCAGTGACCCGACTAGCGGCCAAGAGACCCAGTACTTC; CDR3 protein: CATSDPTSGQETQYF
clone size: many; D gene: TRBD2; V gene: TRBV5-1; J gene: TRBJ2-3; CDR3 DNA: TGCGCCAGCAGCTTGGATTTAGCGGGGGGCCCAGATACGCAGTATTTT; CDR3 protein: CASSLDLAGGPDTQYF
clone size: few; D gene: TRBD2; V gene: TRBV19; J gene: TRBJ2-3; CDR3 DNA: TGTGCCAGTAGAGGACTAGCGGCCCCCACAGATACGCAGTATTTT; CDR3 protein: CASRGLAAPTDTQYF
clone size: -; D gene: -; V gene: TRBV20-1; J gene: TRBJ1-4; CDR3 DNA: TGCAGTGCTATAGTACCGCTTAATGAAAAACTGTTTTTT; CDR3 protein: CSAIVPLNEKLFF
clone size: -; D gene: TRBD1; V gene: TRBV27; J gene: TRBJ2-7; CDR3 DNA: TGTGCCAGCAGTTCGGAAGCCGGGACAGGGTACCACGAGCAGTACTTC; CDR3 protein: CASSSEAGTGYHEQYF
clone size: many; D gene: -; V gene: TRBV5-1; J gene: TRBJ2-5; CDR3 DNA: TGCGCCAGCAGCTTCTCAGGGGTAGAGACCCAGTACTTC; CDR3 protein: CASSFSGVETQYF
clone size: many; D gene: -; V gene: TRBV4-2; J gene: TRBJ1-2; CDR3 DNA: TGTGCCAGCAGCCAAGATGCAGAGGGGACTGGTAGAGGCTACACCTTC; CDR3 protein: CASSQDAEGTGRGYTF
clone size: many; D gene: TRBD1; V gene: TRBV2; J gene: TRBJ2-1; CDR3 DNA: TGTGCCAGCAGAGTGACACAGGGGGTGCAGTTCTTC; CDR3 protein: CASRVTQGVQFF
clone size: few; D gene: -; V gene: TRBV5-1; J gene: TRBJ2-5; CDR3 DNA: TGCGCCAGCAGCTTGGACGGGCGAATTATTCAAGAGACCCAGTACTTC; CDR3 protein: CASSLDGRIIQETQYF
clone size: few; D gene: TRBD2; V gene: TRBV7-2; J gene: TRBJ2-3; CDR3 DNA: TGTGCCAGCAGCTTAGAGCCTAGCGGTGCAGATACGCAGTATTTT; CDR3 protein: CASSLEPSGADTQYF
clone size: few; D gene: -; V gene: TRBV6-1; J gene: TRBJ1-4; CDR3 DNA: TGTGCCAGCAGGGAAGCGAAGACAGAAAAGAATGAAAAACTGTTTTTT; CDR3 protein: CASREAKTEKNEKLFF
clone size: -; D gene: -; V gene: TRBV6-1; J gene: TRBJ1-5; CDR3 DNA: TGTGCCAGCAGAGGTGTGGTCTATAGCAATCAGCCCCAGCATTTT; CDR3 protein: CASRGVVYSNQPQHF
clone size: many; D gene: -; V gene: TRBV20-1; J gene: TRBJ2-3; CDR3 DNA: TGCAGTGCTAGAGAGATCGAGGGTACAGATACGCAGTATTTT; CDR3 protein: CSAREIEGTDTQYF
clone size: once; D gene: TRBD1; V gene: TRBV20-1; J gene: TRBJ1-1; CDR3 DNA: TGCAGTGCTAGAGCCCGGGACAGATGGAACACTGAAGCTTTCTTT; CDR3 protein: CSARARDRWNTEAFF
clone size: many; D gene: TRBD1; V gene: TRBV2; J gene: TRBJ2-5; CDR3 DNA: TGTGCCAGCCGATGGAACCGGGGGACAGGACAAGAGACCCAGTACTTC; CDR3 protein: CASRWNRGTGQETQYF
clone size: -; D gene: TRBD1; V gene: TRBV5-1; J gene: TRBJ1-2; CDR3 DNA: TGCGCCAGCAGCTTGGCCGCGTTTACAGGGGGCGAAAAATATGGCTACACCTTC; CDR3 protein: CASSLAAFTGGEKYGYTF
clone size: many; D gene: -; V gene: TRBV11-2; J gene: TRBJ2-3; CDR3 DNA: TGTGCCAGCAAAGGGGGCACAGATACGCAGTATTTT; CDR3 protein: CASKGGTDTQYF
clone size: few; D gene: TRBD2; V gene: TRBV12-3/TRBV12-4; J gene: TRBJ2-1; CDR3 DNA: TGTGCCAGCAGTTTAGGACTAGCGTTCGTTAATGAGCAGTTCTTC; CDR3 protein: CASSLGLAFVNEQFF
clone size: many; D gene: -; V gene: TRBV7-3; J gene: TRBJ2-2; CDR3 DNA: TGTGCCAGCAGCTTCACAGGGCCCACCGGGGAGCTGTTTTTT; CDR3 protein: CASSFTGPTGELFF
clone size: many; D gene: -; V gene: TRBV12-3/TRBV12-4; J gene: TRBJ2-6; CDR3 DNA: TGTGCCAGCAGTTATCTGGGCTTCTCTGGGGCCAACGTCCTGACTTTC; CDR3 protein: CASSYLGFSGANVLTF
clone size: many; D gene: -; V gene: TRBV29-1; J gene: TRBJ2-1; CDR3 DNA: TGCAGCGTTGGGGGGAATGAGCAGTTCTTC; CDR3 protein: CSVGGNEQFF
clone size: many; D gene: TRBD1; V gene: TRBV5-1; J gene: TRBJ2-1; CDR3 DNA: TGCGCCAGCAGCGGGGGACAGAGAAACTACAATGAGCAGTTCTTC; CDR3 protein: CASSGGQRNYNEQFF
clone size: many; D gene: TRBD1; V gene: TRBV9; J gene: TRBJ1-2; CDR3 DNA: TGTGCCAGCAGCGTCCCCCGGACAGGGGGCAAGGGTGGCTACACCTTC; CDR3 protein: CASSVPRTGGKGGYTF
clone size: -; D gene: -; V gene: TRBV7-9; J gene: TRBJ1-1; CDR3 DNA: TGTGCCAGCAGCATGGGAGGGGAGAACACTGAAGCTTTCTTT; CDR3 protein: CASSMGGENTEAFF
clone size: few; D gene: TRBD1; V gene: TRBV29-1; J gene: TRBJ1-5; CDR3 DNA: TGCAGCGTTGGAGAGGGACAGGGCCCAGTGCCCCAGCATTTT; CDR3 protein: CSVGEGQGPVPQHF
clone size: many; D gene: -; V gene: TRBV19; J gene: TRBJ2-1; CDR3 DNA: TGTGCCAGTGCAAAGGTTCAGGCTGGGCCCTACAATGAGCAGTTCTTC; CDR3 protein: CASAKVQAGPYNEQFF
clone size: -; D gene: -; V gene: TRBV20-1; J gene: TRBJ1-3; CDR3 DNA: TGCAGTGCTACAAAACGTCAGGGGCCCGGTGGAAACACCATATATTTT; CDR3 protein: CSATKRQGPGGNTIYF
clone size: many; D gene: -; V gene: TRBV12-3/TRBV12-4; J gene: TRBJ2-5; CDR3 DNA: TGTGCCAGCAGTACCCTAAGCACGGAGACCCAGTACTTC; CDR3 protein: CASSTLSTETQYF
clone size: many; D gene: -; V gene: TRBV5-1; J gene: TRBJ2-1; CDR3 DNA: TGCGCCAGCGCCCGGTGGGAGCGGACCGAGCAGTTCTTC; CDR3 protein: CASARWERTEQFF
clone size: -; D gene: TRBD1; V gene: TRBV5-7; J gene: TRBJ2-5; CDR3 DNA: TGTGCCAGGGGCCCTGACCCTGGCAGGGGGCTTGAGACCCAGTACTTC; CDR3 protein: CARGPDPGRGLETQYF
clone size: -; D gene: TRBD2; V gene: TRBV20-1; J gene: TRBJ2-1; CDR3 DNA: TGCAGTGCCCAAAGTCCTAGCGGGGACAATGAGCAGTTCTTC; CDR3 protein: CSAQSPSGDNEQFF
clone size: many; D gene: -; V gene: TRBV6-5; J gene: TRBJ1-1; CDR3 DNA: TGTGCCAGCAGTTACTCAGCACAGAACACTGAAGCTTTCTTT; CDR3 protein: CASSYSAQNTEAFF
clone size: many; D gene: TRBD1; V gene: TRBV7-6; J gene: TRBJ2-1; CDR3 DNA: TGTGCCAGCAGCGCCTGGTGGGGACAGGGGGTAAATGAGCAGTTCTTC; CDR3 protein: CASSAWWGQGVNEQFF
clone size: many; D gene: TRBD1; V gene: TRBV7-8; J gene: TRBJ1-1; CDR3 DNA: TGTGCCAGCAGCTTAAGGGGGCTAATGAACACTGAAGCTTTCTTT; CDR3 protein: CASSLRGLMNTEAFF
clone size: many; D gene: -; V gene: TRBV14; J gene: TRBJ1-2; CDR3 DNA: TGTGCCAGCAGCCTTAACTTACAGGGAGACGGCTACACCTTC; CDR3 protein: CASSLNLQGDGYTF
clone size: many; D gene: TRBD1; V gene: TRBV20-1; J gene: TRBJ2-7; CDR3 DNA: TGCAGTGCTAGAGGTCCGGGACAGGGGGCTGTATCCCACGAGCAGTACTTC; CDR3 protein: CSARGPGQGAVSHEQYF
clone size: -; D gene: TRBD1; V gene: TRBV4-3; J gene: TRBJ1-2; CDR3 DNA: TGCGCCAGCAGCCCGGGACAGGGATACTATGGCTACACCTTC; CDR3 protein: CASSPGQGYYGYTF
clone size: many; D gene: -; V gene: TRBV10-3; J gene: TRBJ2-1; CDR3 DNA: TGTGCCATCAGTGAGACCACTAGGACGGCTTCCTACAATGAGCAGTTCTTC; CDR3 protein: CAISETTRTASYNEQFF
clone size: few; D gene: TRBD1; V gene: TRBV7-2; J gene: TRBJ1-2; CDR3 DNA: TGTGCCAGCAGCTCACAACAGGGGGCTGGCTACACCTTC; CDR3 protein: CASSSQQGAGYTF
clone size: few; D gene: -; V gene: TRBV3-1; J gene: TRBJ1-6; CDR3 DNA: TGTGCCAGCAGCCAAGAACGGGCATACGGTTCACCCCTCCACTTT; CDR3 protein: CASSQERAYGSPLHF
clone size: few; D gene: TRBD1; V gene: TRBV5-8; J gene: TRBJ1-2; CDR3 DNA: TGTGCCAGCAGGCCCGGGACAGGCGTTTATGGCTACACCTTC; CDR3 protein: CASRPGTGVYGYTF
clone size: few; D gene: -; V gene: TRBV29-1; J gene: TRBJ2-3; CDR3 DNA: TGCAGCGACGAAGGTGGGACAGATACGCAGTATTTT; CDR3 protein: CSDEGGTDTQYF
clone size: many; D gene: TRBD2; V gene: TRBV20-1; J gene: TRBJ2-3; CDR3 DNA: TGCAGTGCTAGACCGTCTTTAGCGGGGGGGCCCCTAGGAGATACGCAGTATTTT; CDR3 protein: CSARPSLAGGPLGDTQYF
clone size: -; D gene: TRBD1; V gene: TRBV5-5; J gene: TRBJ2-3; CDR3 DNA: TGTGCCAGCAGCTTCACAGGGGGGAATTTAGATACGCAGTATTTT; CDR3 protein: CASSFTGGNLDTQYF
clone size: many; D gene: -; V gene: TRBV5-6; J gene: TRBJ2-5; CDR3 DNA: TGTGCCAGCAGACGACAGCGAACGGCCCAGTACTTC; CDR3 protein: CASRRQRTAQYF
clone size: many; D gene: -; V gene: TRBV20-1; J gene: TRBJ1-5; CDR3 DNA: TGCAGTGCTAGCGTGGGTGGCAATCAGCCCCAGCATTTT; CDR3 protein: CSASVGGNQPQHF
clone size: many; D gene: TRBD1; V gene: TRBV5-5; J gene: TRBJ1-4; CDR3 DNA: TGTGCCAGCAGCTTGTGGACAGGGGTAGAAAAACTGTTTTTT; CDR3 protein: CASSLWTGVEKLFF
clone size: many; D gene: TRBD2; V gene: TRBV5-1; J gene: TRBJ2-3; CDR3 DNA: TGCGCCAGCACCGATAGCGGGTCCCCAGATACGCAGTATTTT; CDR3 protein: CASTDSGSPDTQYF
clone size: -; D gene: TRBD1; V gene: TRBV9; J gene: TRBJ1-2; CDR3 DNA: TGTGCCAGCAGCGCTACAGGGGAGGTTGGCTACACCTTC; CDR3 protein: CASSATGEVGYTF
clone size: few; D gene: -; V gene: TRBV7-3; J gene: TRBJ1-6; CDR3 DNA: TGTGCCAGCAGCTTAACTAATAATTCACCCCTCCACTTT; CDR3 protein: CASSLTNNSPLHF
clone size: few; D gene: -; V gene: TRBV7-2; J gene: TRBJ2-3; CDR3 DNA: TGTGCCAGCAGCACCTTTAGGGAGGCGCAGTATTTT; CDR3 protein: CASSTFREAQYF
clone size: few; D gene: TRBD1; V gene: TRBV7-3; J gene: TRBJ2-1; CDR3 DNA: TGTGCCAGCAGCTTAAACGGGGACAGTCTCAATGAGCAGTTCTTC; CDR3 protein: CASSLNGDSLNEQFF
clone size: many; D gene: TRBD2; V gene: TRBV20-1; J gene: TRBJ2-1; CDR3 DNA: TGCAGTGCTAGAGATAGGTCGGGGACTAGTCTTTACAATGAGCAGTTCTTC; CDR3 protein: CSARDRSGTSLYNEQFF
clone size: many; D gene: -; V gene: TRBV6-6; J gene: TRBJ2-7; CDR3 DNA: TGTGCCAGCACGCGAGCAGCCTTGGTGGAGCAGTACTTC; CDR3 protein: CASTRAALVEQYF
clone size: -; D gene: -; V gene: TRBV29-1; J gene: TRBJ2-3; CDR3 DNA: TGCAGCGTTGAAGGGCCCCCAGATACGCAGTATTTT; CDR3 protein: CSVEGPPDTQYF
clone size: many; D gene: -; V gene: TRBV4-3; J gene: TRBJ1-4; CDR3 DNA: TGCGCCAGCAGCCGAGGGACGTCTGGGGAGGAAAAACTGTTTTTT; CDR3 protein: CASSRGTSGEEKLFF